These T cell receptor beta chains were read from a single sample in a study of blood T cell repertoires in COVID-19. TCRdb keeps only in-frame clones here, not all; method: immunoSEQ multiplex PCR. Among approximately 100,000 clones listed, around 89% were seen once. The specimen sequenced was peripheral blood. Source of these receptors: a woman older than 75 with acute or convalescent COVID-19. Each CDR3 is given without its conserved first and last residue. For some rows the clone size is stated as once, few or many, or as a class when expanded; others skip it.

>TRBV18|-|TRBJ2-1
ASSPLAGAYNEQF
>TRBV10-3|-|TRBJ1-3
AISDRRGTGFRETGNTIY
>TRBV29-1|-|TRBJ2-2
SVEAQRGIGELF
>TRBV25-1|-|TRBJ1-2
ASSEAGQSYGYT
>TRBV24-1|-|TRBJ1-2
ATSDKGQGYGYT
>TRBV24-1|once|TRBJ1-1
ATSADRHTEAF
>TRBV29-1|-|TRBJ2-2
SVLGQGATGELF
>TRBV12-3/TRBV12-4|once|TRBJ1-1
ASSLVAGTEAF
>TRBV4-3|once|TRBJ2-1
ASSQERREGYNEQF
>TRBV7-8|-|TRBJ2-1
ASSLEGGGAFNEQF
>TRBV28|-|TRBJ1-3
ASRGQGRSGNTIY
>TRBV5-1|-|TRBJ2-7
ASSLSGGAYEQY
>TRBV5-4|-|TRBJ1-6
ASSLGVPNSPLH
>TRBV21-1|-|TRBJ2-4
ASSAHRELAKNIQY
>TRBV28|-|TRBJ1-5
ASRATGKRSLKQPQH
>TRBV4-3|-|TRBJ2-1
ASSQNRLVTEQF
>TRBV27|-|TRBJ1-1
ASSLTGGNTEAF
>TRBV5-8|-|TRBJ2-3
ASSLGLGTDTQY
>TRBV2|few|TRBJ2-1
ASSGAGGNNEQF
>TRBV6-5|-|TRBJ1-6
AGKENSGSSSPLH
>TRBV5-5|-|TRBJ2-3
ASSWGGLGTDTQY
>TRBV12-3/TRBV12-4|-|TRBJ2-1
ASSWGTYNEQF
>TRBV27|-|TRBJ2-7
ASTGQNPYEQY
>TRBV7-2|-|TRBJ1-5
ASSLSGPYGSYSNQPQH
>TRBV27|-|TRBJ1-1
ASSPGMSTEAF
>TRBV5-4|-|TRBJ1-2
ASSLSRSYGYT
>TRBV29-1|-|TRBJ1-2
SVGRDRTNYGYT
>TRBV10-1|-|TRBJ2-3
ASSLTITDTQY
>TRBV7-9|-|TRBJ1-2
ASSQESYGYT
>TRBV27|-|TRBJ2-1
ASSYTLFRGGSEQF
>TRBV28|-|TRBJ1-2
ASSVQGFGYGYT
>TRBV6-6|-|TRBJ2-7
ASSQDSPYEQY
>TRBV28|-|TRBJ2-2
ASSGQGFTGELF
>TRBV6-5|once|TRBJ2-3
ASSHSTSTDTQY
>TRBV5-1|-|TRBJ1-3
ASSLMGPDNGNTIY
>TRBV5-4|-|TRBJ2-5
ASSLRRGLVRQETQY
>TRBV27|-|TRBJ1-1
ASSPGGEPNTEAF